This TCR beta chain was sequenced during a study of cytomegalovirus exposure and HLA in healthy donors. Study results and caveats: A later analysis found that most CMV-associated TCR beta chains appeared HLA-restricted.

Researchers ran the PCR with 60 Vbeta and 13 Jbeta primers. Profiling relied on immunoSEQ multiplex PCR, and the TCRdb table lists in-frame clones only, not all of them. Counted here are 150,000 or so clones, 70% to 90% occurring once; the ten biggest clones make up 5.6%. Details on this clone: Antigen unknown.

CDR1 and CDR2 (germline): LGHNA, YNFKEQ. The CDR3 is 18 amino acids. The junction had 15 bases not matched to a gene; V was cut back by 1 base and J by 7 bases. The source of this sequence is a woman aged 40 to 49 in good health and CMV-seropositive. The sequencing input was PBMCs. The chain couples TRBV4-2 to TRBJ2-1; 8 bases are shared with TRBD2. The CDR3 region is CASSQAGLSGRPGNEQFF. The CDR3 coding sequence is TGTGCCAGCAGCCAAGCCGGCCTGAGCGGGAGACCTGGGAATGAGCAGTTCTTC.